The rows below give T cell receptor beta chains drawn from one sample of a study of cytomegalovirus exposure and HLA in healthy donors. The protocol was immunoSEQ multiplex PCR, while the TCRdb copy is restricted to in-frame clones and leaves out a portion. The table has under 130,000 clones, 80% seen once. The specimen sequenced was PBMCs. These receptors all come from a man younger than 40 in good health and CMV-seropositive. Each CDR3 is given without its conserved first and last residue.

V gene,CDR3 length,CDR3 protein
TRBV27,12,ASSLVGGAYEQY
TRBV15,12,ATSRGSGQETQY
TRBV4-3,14,ASSQGAGTSSYEQY
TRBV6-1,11,ASRGQTQFGAF
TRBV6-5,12,ASRRQGLTGELF
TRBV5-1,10,ASSPGEGEQF
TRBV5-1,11,ASSFVSSYEQY
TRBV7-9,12,ASSYGQDSYGYT
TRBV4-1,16,ASSHPGPGSGRNSPLH
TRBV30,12,AWGAGGPEETQY
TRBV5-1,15,ASSLAVGGSATGELF
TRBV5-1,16,ASSLGPSGGTSTDTQY
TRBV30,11,AGRTGGRDEQY
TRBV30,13,AWGRVGAVNTEAF
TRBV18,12,ASSPDRVSSPLH
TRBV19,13,ASNHRVPVRDGYT
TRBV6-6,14,ASSYSRRTSYNEQF
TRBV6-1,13,ASSGLAGSTDTQY
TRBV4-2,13,ASSRRDSRQETQY
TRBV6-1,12,ASSAWGVSYEQY
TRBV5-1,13,ASSSLAGGPGEQY
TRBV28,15,ASSSVAGGGSYNEQF
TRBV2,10,ASSPQGNEQF
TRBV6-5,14,ASSSPTGRNTGELF
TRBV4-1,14,ASSQSPGTGHQPQH
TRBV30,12,AWRVGRGIYEQY
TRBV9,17,ASSVGMRTGGAEGNTIY
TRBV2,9,ASSDVYTIY
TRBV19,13,ASSSATGVYNEQF
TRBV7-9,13,ASSYSGSYNQPQH
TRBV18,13,ASSPPSAPGTEAF
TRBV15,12,ATSRDWGEDTQY
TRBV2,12,ASSGTSGANEQF
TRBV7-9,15,ASSLVRGSGVNTEAF
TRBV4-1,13,ASSQSPQGNQPQH
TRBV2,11,ASRDRTYNEQF
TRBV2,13,ASSDGTIANTEAF
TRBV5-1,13,ASSRTGKRSYEQY
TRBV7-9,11,ASSLGGIQPQH
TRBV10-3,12,AITETGKGDGYT
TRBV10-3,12,AIRKDRSAEKLF
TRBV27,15,ASSLSWGGRGMHEQY
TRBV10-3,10,AISEGDYGYT
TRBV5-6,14,ASSQGTSGGPNEQF
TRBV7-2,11,ASSSSTRETQY
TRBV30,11,AWSVAGLAGYT
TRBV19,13,ASRDGGGALDEQF
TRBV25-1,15,ASSEWHSNDLSDEQY
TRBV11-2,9,ASSLEGPLH
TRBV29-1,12,SVDLGPQRETQY
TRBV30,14,AWSGLPGQGLSGYT
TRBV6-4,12,ASSEGFSGTEAF
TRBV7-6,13,ASSFGGAFGDTQY
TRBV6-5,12,ASSFRDRLGTQY
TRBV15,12,ATSRGWDTNEQF
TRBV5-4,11,ASRNRGNYGYT
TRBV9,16,ASSVALGRGFSGNTIY